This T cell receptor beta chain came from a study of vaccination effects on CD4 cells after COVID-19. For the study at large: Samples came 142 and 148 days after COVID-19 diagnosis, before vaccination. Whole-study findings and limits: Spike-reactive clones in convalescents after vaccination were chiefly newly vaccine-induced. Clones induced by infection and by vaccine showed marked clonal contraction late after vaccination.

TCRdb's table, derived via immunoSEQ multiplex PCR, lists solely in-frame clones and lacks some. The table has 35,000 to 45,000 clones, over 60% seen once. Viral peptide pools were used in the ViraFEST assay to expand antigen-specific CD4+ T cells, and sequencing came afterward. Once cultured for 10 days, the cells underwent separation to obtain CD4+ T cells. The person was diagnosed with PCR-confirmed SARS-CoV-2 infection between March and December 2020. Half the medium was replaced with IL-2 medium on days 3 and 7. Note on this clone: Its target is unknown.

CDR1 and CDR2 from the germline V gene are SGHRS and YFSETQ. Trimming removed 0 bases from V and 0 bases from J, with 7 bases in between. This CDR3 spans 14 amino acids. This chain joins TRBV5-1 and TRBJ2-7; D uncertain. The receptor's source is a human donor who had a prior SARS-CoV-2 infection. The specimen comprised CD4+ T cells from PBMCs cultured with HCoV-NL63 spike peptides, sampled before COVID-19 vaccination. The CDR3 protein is CASSLEGHSYEQYF. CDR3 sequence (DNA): TGCGCCAGCAGCTTGGAGGGTCACTCCTACGAGCAGTACTTC.